This T cell receptor beta chain was recorded in a study of beta chain features in type 1 diabetes. General study points: There was a moderate but significant shortening of TCRB CDR3s in all four CD4+ subsets of Type 1 diabetes patients. Over-representation of high TCR-expressing cells was a possible consequence of cDNA sequencing.

Investigators reverse transcribed all isolated RNA, so they sequenced expressed TCRB transcripts. Libraries were prepared by immunoSEQ multiplex PCR; TCRdb keeps only in-frame clonotypes and omits some of them. The sample contains roughly 250,000 clones, around 68% of which appear only once. Of note for this clone: What it binds is not known.

The receptor's source is a man aged 30 to 45 in good health. The material sequenced was naive CD4+ T cells from blood.

CDR3 protein: CASTVDTQYF. DNA of the CDR3: TGTGCCAGCACGGTAGATACGCAGTATTTT. The V gene is TRBV2, the J gene TRBJ2-3, with unresolved D. Trimming took off 7 bases at V and 5 bases at J, with 4 bases between the two ends. Germline CDR1 is SNHLY and CDR2 is FYNNEI. This CDR3 spans 10 amino acids.